The clone carrying this TCR beta chain was detected only a few times. Its antigen is unidentified. MiXCR was run by TCRdb on the 5' RACE reads, yielding one entry per CDR3 protein. The table shows hundreds of thousands of distinct CDR3 sequences, with 8.5% to 10% occurring only once. The CDR3 runs 15 residues. With 4 bases removed from V and 0 bases from J, the gap between germline ends came to 11 bases. CDR1 and CDR2 from the germline V gene are MNHNS and SASEGT. The data are from a study of T cells after yellow fever vaccination. Study context: Preparation of fractions with low cell numbers was performed using SMART-Seq v4 Ultra Low Input.

Study-level points and caveats: Reappearing after the booster were most of the clones from primary vaccination (approximately 96% CD4, 85% to 90% CD8).

This rearrangement joins TRBV6-1 to TRBJ2-3, with D maybe TRBD2 (6 bases). The sequences come from PBMCs, collected on the day of the first yellow fever vaccination. The receptor was isolated from a man aged 18 to 30 who received the YFV17D yellow fever vaccine. As DNA, the CDR3 is TGTGCCAGCAGTGTGCGCGGGGCTAGCACAGATACGCAGTATTTT. Translating gives CASSVRGASTDTQYF.